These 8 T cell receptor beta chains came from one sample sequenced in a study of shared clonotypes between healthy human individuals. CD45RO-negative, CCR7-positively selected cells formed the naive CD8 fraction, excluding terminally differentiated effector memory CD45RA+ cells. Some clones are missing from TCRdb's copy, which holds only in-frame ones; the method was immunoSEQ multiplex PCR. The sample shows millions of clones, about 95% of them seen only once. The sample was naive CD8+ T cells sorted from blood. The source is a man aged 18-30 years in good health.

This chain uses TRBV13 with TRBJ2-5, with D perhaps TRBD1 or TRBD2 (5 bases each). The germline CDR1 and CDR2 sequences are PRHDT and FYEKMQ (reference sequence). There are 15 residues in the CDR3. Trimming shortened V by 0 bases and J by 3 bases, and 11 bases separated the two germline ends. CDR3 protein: CASSLGGQGEETQYF. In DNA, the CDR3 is TGTGCCAGCAGCTTAGGTGGGCAGGGAGAAGAGACCCAGTACTTC. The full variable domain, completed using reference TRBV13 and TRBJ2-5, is AAGVIQSPRHLIKEKRETATLKCYPIPRHDTVYWYQQGPGQDPQFLISFYEKMQSDKGSIPDRFSAQQFSDYHSELNMSSLELGDSALYFCASSLGGQGEETQYFGPGTRLLVL.

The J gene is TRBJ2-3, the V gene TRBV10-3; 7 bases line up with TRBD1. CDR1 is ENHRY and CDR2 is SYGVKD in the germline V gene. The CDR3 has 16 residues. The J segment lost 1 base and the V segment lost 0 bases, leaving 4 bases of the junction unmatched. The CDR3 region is CAISESEGGGTDTQYF. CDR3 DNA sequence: TGTGCCATCAGTGAGTCGGAAGGGGGCGGCACAGATACGCAGTATTTT.

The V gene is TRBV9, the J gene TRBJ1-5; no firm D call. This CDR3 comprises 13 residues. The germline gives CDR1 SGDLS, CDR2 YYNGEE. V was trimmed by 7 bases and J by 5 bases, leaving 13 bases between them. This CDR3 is CASSVDTYQPQHF. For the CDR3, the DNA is TGTGCCAGCTCCGTCGATACGTATCAGCCCCAGCATTTT.

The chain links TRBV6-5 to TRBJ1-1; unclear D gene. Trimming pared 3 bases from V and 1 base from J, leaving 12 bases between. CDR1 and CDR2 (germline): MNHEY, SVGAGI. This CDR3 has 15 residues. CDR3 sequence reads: CASSYVSSGNTEAFF. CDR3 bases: TGTGCCAGCAGTTATGTCTCCTCTGGGAACACTGAAGCTTTCTTT.

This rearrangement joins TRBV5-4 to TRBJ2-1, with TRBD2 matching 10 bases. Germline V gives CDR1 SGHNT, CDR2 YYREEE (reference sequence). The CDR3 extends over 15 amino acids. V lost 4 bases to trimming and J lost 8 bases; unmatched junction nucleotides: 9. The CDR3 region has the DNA TGTGCCAGCAGCATCCCTAGCGGGAGTTTGGATGAGCAGTTCTTC. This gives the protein CASSIPSGSLDEQFF.

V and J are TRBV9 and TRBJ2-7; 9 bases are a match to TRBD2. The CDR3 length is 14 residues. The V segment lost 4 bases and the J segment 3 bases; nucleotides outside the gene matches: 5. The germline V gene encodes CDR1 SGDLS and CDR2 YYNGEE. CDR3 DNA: TGTGCCAGCAGCTTAGGTAGCGGGAGCTACGAGCAGTACTTC. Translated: CASSLGSGSYEQYF.

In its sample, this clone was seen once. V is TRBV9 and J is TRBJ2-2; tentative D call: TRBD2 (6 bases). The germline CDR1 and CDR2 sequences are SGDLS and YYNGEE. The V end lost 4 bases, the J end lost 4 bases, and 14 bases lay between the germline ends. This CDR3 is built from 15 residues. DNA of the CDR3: TGTGCCAGCAGCCCCAGCGGGCGCGGCACCGGGGAGCTGTTTTTT. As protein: CASSPSGRGTGELFF.

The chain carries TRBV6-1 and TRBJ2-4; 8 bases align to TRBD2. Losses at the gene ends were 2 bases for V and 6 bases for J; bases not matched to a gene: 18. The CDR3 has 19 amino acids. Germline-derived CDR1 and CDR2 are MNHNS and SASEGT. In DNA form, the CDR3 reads TGTGCCAGCAGTGAACCTTTAGCCCCAGAGGCGGGAGGTAGAAACATTCAGTACTTC. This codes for CASSEPLAPEAGGRNIQYF.